This T cell receptor (beta chain) originates from a study of T cell repertoires in cytomegalovirus infection (dated by TCRdb to 2018 to 2020). Regarding the study in general: Alongside well-studied HLA-B-restricted epitopes, the peptide stimulations were aimed at recently identified HLA-C-restricted CMV epitopes, whose presentation resists viral immunomodulation. Donor HLA type was relevant to the analysis, because carriage of CMV infection together with the matching HLA type was indicated by public TCR beta signatures. General findings and caveats noted by the study authors: The ex vivo response was dominated by HLA-C-restricted CMV-specific TCR beta clonotypes, which also provided the single most frequent clonotype in two of eight donors. Carriers of CMV infection plus the relevant HLA type were discriminated by the cumulative frequency of public TCR beta family members in the study cohort and in an independent roughly 320-donor cohort.

V and J are truncated by 0 bases and 5 bases respectively, leaving an intervening sequence of 11 bases. Taken from cysteine to phenylalanine, the CDR3 has 15 residues. Only the CDR3 region is kept as DNA, spanning 45 bases read in frame from base 1. CDR1 and CDR2 were assigned from the germline V gene as SGHTA and FQGNSA. Concerning this clonotype itself: Its antigen remains unidentified. It has no much larger one-base neighbor in the sample; base qualities were not kept.

Sequencer: Illumina HiSeq 1500. TCRdb reprocessing: public reads trimmed at Q25 with fastp, clones called with MiXCR, in-frame beta chains kept. All rows with the same CDR3 protein become a single entry with the most common DNA and genes. For this sample there are approximately 590,000 distinct CDR3 sequences; just under 40% appear just once. The ten largest clones add up to 48% of the sample. The sample's treatment or condition label is to be understood as: in vitro stimulation with specific CMV peptide epitopes to enrich CMV-specific T cells. The chain employs TRBV7-2 and TRBJ2-1; a tentative D call is TRBD1 (5 bases match). The sequences come from cultured PBMCs, collected from culture after CMV antigen stimulation. The source of this sequence is a human donor in good health (CMV status not recorded). Some clones in this sample may be carry-over from other donors' samples. The DNA sequence follows: TGTACCAGCAGCTTAGCAACAGGTAACCACAATGAGCAGTTCTTC. Translated, this gives CTSSLATGNHNEQFF.